This T cell receptor beta chain derives from a study of cytomegalovirus exposure and HLA in healthy donors. Regarding the study as a whole: Cytomegalovirus status was reportedly diagnosed by the classifier with high specificity and sensitivity. Immune exposure was documented only through CMV serostatus.

The CDR3 runs to 16 residues. Trimming took 0 bases from V and 6 from J; bases not matched to a gene: 6. Per germline, CDR1 SGHAT and CDR2 FQNNGV. The primer mix had 60 Vbeta and 13 Jbeta primers. Libraries were prepared by immunoSEQ multiplex PCR; TCRdb keeps only in-frame clonotypes and omits some of them. The sample contains around 150,000 clones, over 60% of which appear only once. With regard to this clone: Its specificity is unknown.

This sequence joins TRBV11-2 and TRBJ2-1; 9 bases are shared with TRBD1. The sequencing sample was made of PBMCs. The sequence was collected from a man in his forties in good health and CMV-seronegative. CDR3 residues: CASSLDNPTGGNEQFF. The CDR3 bases are TGTGCCAGCAGCTTAGATAACCCGACAGGGGGCAATGAGCAGTTCTTC.